What follows is one T cell receptor (beta chain) and its context. Its antigen is currently unknown. The assay was immunoSEQ multiplex PCR, and TCRdb's table has in-frame clones only and misses some. The sample contains some 2,000,000 clones, less than 95% of which appear only once. This CDR3 contains 15 residues. V lost 6 bases to trimming and J lost 0 bases, with 12 bases between them. The germline V gene has CDR1 MDHEN and CDR2 SYDVKM. The record originates from a study of shared clonotypes between healthy human individuals. Looking at the study overall: Donors had three CD4 naive, three CD4 memory, two CD8 naive and one CD8 memory plate apiece.

It was CD45RO-negative cells, positively selected for CCR7, that made up naive CD8 cells, with terminally differentiated effector memory CD45RA+ cells excluded. Every contributor of samples was a Caucasian grown-up residing in Nashville, Tennessee. General study points: Unshared clonotypes carried lower generation probabilities than those common to all four donors. A small donor pool kept down the genetic and exposure-history diversity that was represented.

This TCR derives from a man between 18 and 35 years old in good health. The sample consisted of naive CD8+ T cells sorted from blood. The chain carries TRBV28 and TRBJ1-5; D ambiguous. CDR3 DNA: TGTGCCAGCAGCCTCACAGTGTATAGCAATCAGCCCCAGCATTTT. Its protein is CASSLTVYSNQPQHF. The whole variable domain, filled in from reference TRBV28 and TRBJ1-5, reads DVKVTQSSRYLVKRTGEKVFLECVQDMDHENMFWYRQDPGLGLRLIYFSYDVKMKEKGDIPEGYSVSREKKERFSLILESASTNQTSMYLCASSLTVYSNQPQHFGDGTRLSIL.